These T cell receptor beta chains were read from a single sample in a study of early T cells in non-severe SARS-CoV-2 infection. One entry per CDR3 protein results from TCRdb running MiXCR on the 5' RACE reads. The sample contains under 85,000 distinct CDR3 sequences, about 13% of which appear only once. Sequencing used whole blood. These receptors all come from an adult who was a healthcare worker with PCR-confirmed SARS-CoV-2 infection or an uninfected control (not recorded which). Each CDR3 is given with its conserved first and last residue. A D gene is named only where the DNA matches it firmly. The size field is filled for only some rows; it gives once, few, many or a size class.

V gene: TRBV5-1; D gene: .; J gene: TRBJ1-6; clone size: few; CDR3 DNA: TGCGCCAGCAGTTTCGGACAGCCTAATTCACCCCTCCACTTT; CDR3 protein: CASSFGQPNSPLHF
V gene: TRBV9; D gene: TRBD2; J gene: TRBJ2-1; clone size: .; CDR3 DNA: TGTGCCAGCAGCGCCCCGGGACTAGCGGGGGTTAATGAGCAGTTCTTC; CDR3 protein: CASSAPGLAGVNEQFF
V gene: TRBV20-1; D gene: .; J gene: TRBJ1-2; clone size: .; CDR3 DNA: TGCAGTGCTAGGGACACCCACTATGGCTACACCTTC; CDR3 protein: CSARDTHYGYTF
V gene: TRBV29-1; D gene: TRBD1; J gene: TRBJ1-1; clone size: .; CDR3 DNA: TGCAGCGTTGAAGTTCCGACAGGGGACACTGAAGCTTTCTTT; CDR3 protein: CSVEVPTGDTEAFF
V gene: TRBV7-8; D gene: TRBD1; J gene: TRBJ1-1; clone size: many; CDR3 DNA: TGTGCCAGCAGCCCGCCGGGACAGGGTGGCACTGAAGCTTTCTTT; CDR3 protein: CASSPPGQGGTEAFF
V gene: TRBV20-1; D gene: .; J gene: TRBJ2-4; clone size: few; CDR3 DNA: TGCAGTGCTAGAGTGGGGGGCAAAAACATTCAGTACTTC; CDR3 protein: CSARVGGKNIQYF
V gene: TRBV6-2/TRBV6-3; D gene: TRBD1; J gene: TRBJ1-1; clone size: many; CDR3 DNA: TGTGCCAGCAGTTCCCGGGACAGGGGATCTGAAGCTTTCTTT; CDR3 protein: CASSSRDRGSEAFF
V gene: TRBV30; D gene: .; J gene: TRBJ2-3; clone size: .; CDR3 DNA: TGTGCCTGGAGCCCGATCTCGTGGGGGGGCCTTGATACGCAGTATTTT; CDR3 protein: CAWSPISWGGLDTQYF
V gene: TRBV3-1; D gene: TRBD1; J gene: TRBJ1-1; clone size: many; CDR3 DNA: TGTGCCAGCAGCCAAGTGGGGACAGCGAACACTGAAGCTTTCTTT; CDR3 protein: CASSQVGTANTEAFF
V gene: TRBV6-2/TRBV6-3; D gene: .; J gene: TRBJ1-1; clone size: many; CDR3 DNA: TGTGCCAGCAGTTACCGACCGTGGCAGGCTGAAGCTTTCTTT; CDR3 protein: CASSYRPWQAEAFF
V gene: TRBV12-3/TRBV12-4; D gene: TRBD1; J gene: TRBJ2-7; clone size: once; CDR3 DNA: TGTGCCAGCAGACCCGGGACAGGACCTTCCTACGAGCAGTACTTC; CDR3 protein: CASRPGTGPSYEQYF
V gene: TRBV18; D gene: .; J gene: TRBJ1-1; clone size: .; CDR3 DNA: TGTGCCAGCTCACCTCTCCGGAACACTGAAGCTTTCTTT; CDR3 protein: CASSPLRNTEAFF
V gene: TRBV29-1; D gene: .; J gene: TRBJ2-7; clone size: many; CDR3 DNA: TGCAGCGTCCCCGGGCAGAACTACGAGCAGTACTTC; CDR3 protein: CSVPGQNYEQYF
V gene: TRBV20-1; D gene: .; J gene: TRBJ2-3; clone size: .; CDR3 DNA: TGCAGTGCTAGCCGCTCAGATACGCAGTATTTT; CDR3 protein: CSASRSDTQYF
V gene: TRBV29-1; D gene: .; J gene: TRBJ1-2; clone size: few; CDR3 DNA: TGCAGCGCCCTGCCCCAGGGGCACGCGGGCTACACCTTC; CDR3 protein: CSALPQGHAGYTF
V gene: TRBV10-3; D gene: .; J gene: TRBJ2-1; clone size: few; CDR3 DNA: TGTGCCATCAGCCGAGAGAGCGATGAGCAGTTCTTC; CDR3 protein: CAISRESDEQFF
V gene: TRBV6-1; D gene: TRBD1; J gene: TRBJ1-2; clone size: many; CDR3 DNA: TGTGCCAGCACCCCCGGTCCACAGGGGCATGGCTACACCTTC; CDR3 protein: CASTPGPQGHGYTF
V gene: TRBV29-1; D gene: TRBD2; J gene: TRBJ2-3; clone size: many; CDR3 DNA: TGCAGCGTTGGACGCGGGGGGCGCACAGATACGCAGTATTTT; CDR3 protein: CSVGRGGRTDTQYF
V gene: TRBV6-2/TRBV6-3; D gene: TRBD1; J gene: TRBJ1-2; clone size: many; CDR3 DNA: TGTGCCAGCAGACGGGACAGGGATGCCAACTATGGCTACACCTTC; CDR3 protein: CASRRDRDANYGYTF
V gene: TRBV19; D gene: .; J gene: TRBJ2-3; clone size: few; CDR3 DNA: TGTGCCAGTAGCCCCTCCCAGGGAGATACGCAGTATTTT; CDR3 protein: CASSPSQGDTQYF
V gene: TRBV24-1; D gene: .; J gene: TRBJ2-3; clone size: many; CDR3 DNA: TGTGCCACCAGTGATCCGGTGGCGTTTGGCACAGATACGCAGTATTTT; CDR3 protein: CATSDPVAFGTDTQYF
V gene: TRBV6-2/TRBV6-3; D gene: .; J gene: TRBJ2-5; clone size: many; CDR3 DNA: TGTGCCAGCAGTTACGTCCGGGGAGAGACCCAGTACTTC; CDR3 protein: CASSYVRGETQYF
V gene: TRBV20-1; D gene: TRBD1; J gene: TRBJ2-1; clone size: .; CDR3 DNA: TGCAGTGCATGGGACGCAGGACAGGGGATTAATGAGCAGTTCTTC; CDR3 protein: CSAWDAGQGINEQFF
V gene: TRBV7-6; D gene: .; J gene: TRBJ2-1; clone size: many; CDR3 DNA: TGTGCCAGCAGCGGAGGACGGGGAGGTGAGCAGTTCTTC; CDR3 protein: CASSGGRGGEQFF
V gene: TRBV7-9; D gene: .; J gene: TRBJ2-5; clone size: .; CDR3 DNA: TGTGCCAGCAGCTTAGGCGCGGCGGAGACCCAGTACTTC; CDR3 protein: CASSLGAAETQYF
V gene: TRBV28; D gene: TRBD2; J gene: TRBJ2-7; clone size: once; CDR3 DNA: TGTGCCAGCAGTAAGGGACTAGCGGAGATATACGAGCAGTACTTC; CDR3 protein: CASSKGLAEIYEQYF
V gene: TRBV7-2; D gene: .; J gene: TRBJ2-3; clone size: many; CDR3 DNA: TGTGCCAGCAGCCTGACCCCCTCGGGCACAGATACGCAGTATTTT; CDR3 protein: CASSLTPSGTDTQYF
V gene: TRBV7-6; D gene: .; J gene: TRBJ1-4; clone size: .; CDR3 DNA: TGTGCCAGCAGCATTTTATCGGGGTATAATGAAAAACTGTTTTTT; CDR3 protein: CASSILSGYNEKLFF
V gene: TRBV5-5; D gene: .; J gene: TRBJ1-1; clone size: .; CDR3 DNA: TGTGCCAGCAGCTTGAAGATATTGGGAACTGAAGCTTTCTTT; CDR3 protein: CASSLKILGTEAFF
V gene: TRBV27; D gene: .; J gene: TRBJ2-3; clone size: .; CDR3 DNA: TGTGCCAGCAGTTCCCCCGGCGGAAGCACAGATACGCAGTATTTT; CDR3 protein: CASSSPGGSTDTQYF
V gene: TRBV29-1; D gene: .; J gene: TRBJ2-7; clone size: few; CDR3 DNA: TGCAGCGTTGCGGTTTCAGGTGACTCCTACGAGCAGTACTTC; CDR3 protein: CSVAVSGDSYEQYF
V gene: TRBV20-1; D gene: TRBD1; J gene: TRBJ1-1; clone size: many; CDR3 DNA: TGCAGTGCCCCGACAGGGGGCACTGAAGCTTTCTTT; CDR3 protein: CSAPTGGTEAFF
V gene: TRBV6-1; D gene: .; J gene: TRBJ2-1; clone size: .; CDR3 DNA: TGTGCCAGCAGTGAAGCGCAGGGGACTATCCGATACAATGAGCAGTTCTTC; CDR3 protein: CASSEAQGTIRYNEQFF
V gene: TRBV4-3; D gene: .; J gene: TRBJ2-7; clone size: few; CDR3 DNA: TGCGCCAGCAGCTCCCCACCTCGACGGCACATAACCTACGAGCAGTACTTC; CDR3 protein: CASSSPPRRHITYEQYF
V gene: TRBV2; D gene: .; J gene: TRBJ2-2; clone size: .; CDR3 DNA: TGTGCCAGCACGAAAATAGTAAACACCGGGGAGCTGTTTTTT; CDR3 protein: CASTKIVNTGELFF
V gene: TRBV29-1; D gene: .; J gene: TRBJ2-7; clone size: .; CDR3 DNA: TGCAGCGTCCAACTCGTAGCGCCCGAGCAGTACTTC; CDR3 protein: CSVQLVAPEQYF
V gene: TRBV7-9; D gene: TRBD1; J gene: TRBJ1-4; clone size: .; CDR3 DNA: TGTGCCAGCAGCCCTGGGACAGCAATAAAAAATGAAAAACTGTTTTTT; CDR3 protein: CASSPGTAIKNEKLFF
V gene: TRBV20-1; D gene: TRBD1; J gene: TRBJ1-5; clone size: .; CDR3 DNA: TGCAGTGCTACCCCGGGACAGGGAGGAGGCAATCAGCCCCAGCATTTT; CDR3 protein: CSATPGQGGGNQPQHF
V gene: TRBV5-1; D gene: .; J gene: TRBJ2-7; clone size: few; CDR3 DNA: TGCGCCAGCAGCGAGGGACCGTCCTCCTACGAGCAGTACTTC; CDR3 protein: CASSEGPSSYEQYF
V gene: TRBV7-9; D gene: TRBD2; J gene: TRBJ2-1; clone size: few; CDR3 DNA: TGTGCCAGCAGCTTAGCGGGTAGCGGGGGTTACAATGAGCAGTTCTTC; CDR3 protein: CASSLAGSGGYNEQFF
V gene: TRBV7-2; D gene: .; J gene: TRBJ2-1; clone size: .; CDR3 DNA: TGTGCCAGCAGCTTAGTGTCACGGGGTAAGCAGTTCTTC; CDR3 protein: CASSLVSRGKQFF
V gene: TRBV12-3/TRBV12-4; D gene: TRBD2; J gene: TRBJ2-1; clone size: many; CDR3 DNA: TGTGCCAGCAGCCCCGGGGGGAGGCGCTCCTACAATGAGCAGTTCTTC; CDR3 protein: CASSPGGRRSYNEQFF
V gene: TRBV6-5; D gene: TRBD2; J gene: TRBJ2-1; clone size: .; CDR3 DNA: TGTGCCAGCAGGGGACTAGCGGGTCTCTCCTACAATGAGCAGTTCTTC; CDR3 protein: CASRGLAGLSYNEQFF
V gene: TRBV20-1; D gene: .; J gene: TRBJ1-1; clone size: few; CDR3 DNA: TGCAGTGTTGTCAGGGGGAACACTGAAGCTTTCTTT; CDR3 protein: CSVVRGNTEAFF
V gene: TRBV6-6; D gene: TRBD1; J gene: TRBJ1-2; clone size: many; CDR3 DNA: TGTGCCAGCAAACTCACAGGGGGCGCCTCCGACTACACCTTC; CDR3 protein: CASKLTGGASDYTF
V gene: TRBV7-3; D gene: .; J gene: TRBJ2-1; clone size: .; CDR3 DNA: TGTGCCAGCAGCATCGGGCCCTTTGGCTACAATGAGCAGTTCTTC; CDR3 protein: CASSIGPFGYNEQFF
V gene: TRBV12-3/TRBV12-4; D gene: .; J gene: TRBJ2-1; clone size: many; CDR3 DNA: TGTGCCAGCAGTTTAACAACTAGGGGACTGTACAATGAGCAGTTCTTC; CDR3 protein: CASSLTTRGLYNEQFF
V gene: TRBV6-5; D gene: .; J gene: TRBJ1-1; clone size: many; CDR3 DNA: TGTGCCAGTTCAGAGAAGGGGTTCACTGAAGCTTTCTTT; CDR3 protein: CASSEKGFTEAFF